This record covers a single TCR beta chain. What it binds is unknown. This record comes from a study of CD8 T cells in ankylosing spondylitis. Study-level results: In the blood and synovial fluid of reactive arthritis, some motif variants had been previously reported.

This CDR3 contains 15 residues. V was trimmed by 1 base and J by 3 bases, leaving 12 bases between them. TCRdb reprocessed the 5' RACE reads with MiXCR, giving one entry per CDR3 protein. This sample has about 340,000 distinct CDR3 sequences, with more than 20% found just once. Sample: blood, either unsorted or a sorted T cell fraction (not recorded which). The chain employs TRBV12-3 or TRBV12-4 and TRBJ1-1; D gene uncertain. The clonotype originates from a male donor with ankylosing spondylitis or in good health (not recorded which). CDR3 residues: CASSLVGQVDTEAFF. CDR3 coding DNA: TGTGCCAGCAGTTTAGTTGGGCAGGTTGACACTGAAGCTTTCTTT.